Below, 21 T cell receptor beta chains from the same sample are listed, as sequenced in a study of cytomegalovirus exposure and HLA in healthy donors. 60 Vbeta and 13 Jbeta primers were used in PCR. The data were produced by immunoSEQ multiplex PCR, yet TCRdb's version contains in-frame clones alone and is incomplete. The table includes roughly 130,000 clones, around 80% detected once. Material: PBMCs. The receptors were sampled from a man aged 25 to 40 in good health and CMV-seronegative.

The chain's CDR3 is CSAGLINEQFF. The CDR3 coding sequence is TGCAGTGCTGGACTGATCAATGAGCAGTTCTTC. The chain employs TRBV20-1 and TRBJ2-1; D may be TRBD2 (5 bases). Looked up from germline, CDR1 is DFQATT and CDR2 is SNEGSKA (reference sequence). CDR3 length: 11 amino acids. Trimming removed 5 bases at V and 6 bases at J, with 8 bases between.

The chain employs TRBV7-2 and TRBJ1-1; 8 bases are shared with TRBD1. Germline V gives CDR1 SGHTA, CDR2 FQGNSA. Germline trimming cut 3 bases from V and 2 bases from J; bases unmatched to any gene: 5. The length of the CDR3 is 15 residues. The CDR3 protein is CASSLPGQANTEAFF. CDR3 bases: TGTGCCAGCAGCTTGCCGGGACAGGCCAACACTGAAGCTTTCTTT.

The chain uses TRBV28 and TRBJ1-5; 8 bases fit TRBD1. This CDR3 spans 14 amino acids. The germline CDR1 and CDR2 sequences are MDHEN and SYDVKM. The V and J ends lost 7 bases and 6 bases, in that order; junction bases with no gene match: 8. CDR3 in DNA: TGTGCCAGCATCGATCAGGGGGCTGTTCAGCCCCAGCATTTT. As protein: CASIDQGAVQPQHF. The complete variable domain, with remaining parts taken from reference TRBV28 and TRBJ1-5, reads DVKVTQSSRYLVKRTGEKVFLECVQDMDHENMFWYRQDPGLGLRLIYFSYDVKMKEKGDIPEGYSVSREKKERFSLILESASTNQTSMYLCASIDQGAVQPQHFGDGTRLSIL.

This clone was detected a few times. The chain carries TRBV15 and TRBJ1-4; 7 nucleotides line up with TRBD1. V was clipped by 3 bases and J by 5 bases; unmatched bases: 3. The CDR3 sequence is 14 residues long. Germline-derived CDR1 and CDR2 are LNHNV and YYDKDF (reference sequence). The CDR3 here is CATSRGQSNEKLFF. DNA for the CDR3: TGTGCCACCAGCAGGGGACAGTCAAATGAAAAACTGTTTTTT.

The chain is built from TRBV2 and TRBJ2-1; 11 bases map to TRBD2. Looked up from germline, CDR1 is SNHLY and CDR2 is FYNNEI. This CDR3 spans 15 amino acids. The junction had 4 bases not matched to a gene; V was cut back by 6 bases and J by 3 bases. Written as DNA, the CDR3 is TGTGCCAGCAGGGGGACTAGCGGTCTCTACAATGAGCAGTTCTTC. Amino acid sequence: CASRGTSGLYNEQFF.

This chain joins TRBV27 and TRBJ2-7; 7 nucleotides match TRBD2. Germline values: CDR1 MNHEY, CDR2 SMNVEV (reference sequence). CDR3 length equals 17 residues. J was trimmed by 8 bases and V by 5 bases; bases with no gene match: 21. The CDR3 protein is CASSLNPPGTNRFKQYF. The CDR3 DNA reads TGTGCCAGCAGTCTGAACCCCCCAGGGACTAATCGCTTTAAGCAGTACTTC.

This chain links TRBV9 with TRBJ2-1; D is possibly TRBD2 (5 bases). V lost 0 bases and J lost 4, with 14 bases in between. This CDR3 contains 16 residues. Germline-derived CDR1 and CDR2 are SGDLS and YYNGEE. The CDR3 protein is CASSVGDLRVYNEQFF. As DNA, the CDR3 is TGTGCCAGCAGCGTAGGTGACCTGCGGGTGTACAATGAGCAGTTCTTC.

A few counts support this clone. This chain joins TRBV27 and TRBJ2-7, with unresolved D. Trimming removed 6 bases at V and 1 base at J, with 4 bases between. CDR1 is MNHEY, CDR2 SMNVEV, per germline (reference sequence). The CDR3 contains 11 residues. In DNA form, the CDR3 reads TGTGCCAGCAGCGGTTCCTACGAGCAGTACTTC. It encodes CASSGSYEQYF.

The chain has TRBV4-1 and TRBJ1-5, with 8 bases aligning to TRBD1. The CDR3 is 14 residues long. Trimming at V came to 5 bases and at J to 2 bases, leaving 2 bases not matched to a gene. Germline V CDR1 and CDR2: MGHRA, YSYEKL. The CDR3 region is CASSVDRGNQPQHF. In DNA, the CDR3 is TGCGCCAGCAGCGTGGACAGGGGCAATCAGCCCCAGCATTTT.

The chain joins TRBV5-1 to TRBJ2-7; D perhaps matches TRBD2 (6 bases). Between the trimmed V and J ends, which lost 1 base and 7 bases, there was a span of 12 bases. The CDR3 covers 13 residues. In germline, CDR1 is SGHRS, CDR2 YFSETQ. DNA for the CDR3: TGCGCCAGCAGCTTGTGGGGGGAGGCAGAGCAGTACTTC. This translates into CASSLWGEAEQYF.

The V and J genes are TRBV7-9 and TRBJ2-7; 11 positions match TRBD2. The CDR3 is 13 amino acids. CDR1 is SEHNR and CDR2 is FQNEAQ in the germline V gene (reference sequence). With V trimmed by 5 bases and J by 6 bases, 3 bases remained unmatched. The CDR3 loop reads CASSRLAGSEQYF. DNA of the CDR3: TGTGCCAGCAGCCGACTAGCGGGAAGCGAGCAGTACTTC.

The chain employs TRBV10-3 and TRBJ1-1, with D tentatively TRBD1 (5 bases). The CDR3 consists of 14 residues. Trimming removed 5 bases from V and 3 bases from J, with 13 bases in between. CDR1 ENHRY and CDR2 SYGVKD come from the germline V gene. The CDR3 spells CAISIGRADTEAFF. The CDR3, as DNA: TGTGCCATCAGTATAGGCAGGGCGGACACTGAAGCTTTCTTT.

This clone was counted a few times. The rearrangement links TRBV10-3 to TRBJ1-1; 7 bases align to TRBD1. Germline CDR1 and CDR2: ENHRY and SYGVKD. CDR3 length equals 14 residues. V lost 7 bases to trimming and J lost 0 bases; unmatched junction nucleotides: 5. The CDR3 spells CAIKPQGLNTEAFF. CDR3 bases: TGTGCCATCAAACCACAGGGGTTGAACACTGAAGCTTTCTTT.

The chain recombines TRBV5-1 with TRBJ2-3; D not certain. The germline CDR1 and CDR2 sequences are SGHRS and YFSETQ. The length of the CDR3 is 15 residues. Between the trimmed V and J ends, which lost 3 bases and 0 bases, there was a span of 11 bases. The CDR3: CASSSLDTSTDTQYF. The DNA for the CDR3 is TGCGCCAGCAGCTCCTTAGACACCAGCACAGATACGCAGTATTTT.

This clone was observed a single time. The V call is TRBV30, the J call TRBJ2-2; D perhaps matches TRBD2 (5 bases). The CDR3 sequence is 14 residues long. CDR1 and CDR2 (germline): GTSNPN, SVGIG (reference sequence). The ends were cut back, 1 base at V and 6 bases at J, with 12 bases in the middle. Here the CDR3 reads CAWSGASLSGELFF. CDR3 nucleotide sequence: TGTGCCTGGAGTGGTGCTAGCCTCTCCGGGGAGCTGTTTTTT.

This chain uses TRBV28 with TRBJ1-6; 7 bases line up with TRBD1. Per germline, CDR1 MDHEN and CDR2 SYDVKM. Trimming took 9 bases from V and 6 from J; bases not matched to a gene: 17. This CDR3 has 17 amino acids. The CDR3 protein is CASTRRLGGEVNSPLHF. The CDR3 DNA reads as TGTGCCAGTACCCGAAGGCTAGGGGGCGAGGTTAATTCACCCCTCCACTTT.

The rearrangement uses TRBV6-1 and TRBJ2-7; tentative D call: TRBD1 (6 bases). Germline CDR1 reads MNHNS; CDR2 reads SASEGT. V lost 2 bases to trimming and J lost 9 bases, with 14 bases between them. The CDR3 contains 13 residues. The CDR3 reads CASSENRERTQYF. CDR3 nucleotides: TGTGCCAGCAGTGAAAACAGGGAAAGAACGCAGTACTTC.

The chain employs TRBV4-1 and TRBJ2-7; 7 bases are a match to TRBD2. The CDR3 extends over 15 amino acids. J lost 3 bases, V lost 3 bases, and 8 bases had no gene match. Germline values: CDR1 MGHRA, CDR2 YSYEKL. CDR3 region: CASSQLLTSLYEQYF. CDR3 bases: TGCGCCAGCAGCCAGCTATTGACTAGCCTCTACGAGCAGTACTTC.

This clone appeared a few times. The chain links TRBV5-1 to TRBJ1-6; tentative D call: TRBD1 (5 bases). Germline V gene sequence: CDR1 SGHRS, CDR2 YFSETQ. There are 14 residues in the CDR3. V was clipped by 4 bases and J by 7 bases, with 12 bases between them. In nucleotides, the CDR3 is TGCGCCAGCAGCGCCGGGACTCTAAATTCACCCCTCCACTTT. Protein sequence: CASSAGTLNSPLHF.

CDR3 nucleotide sequence: TGTGCCAGCAGTTACCCTGGAGAGAGCACTGAAGCTTTCTTT. Translating it yields CASSYPGESTEAFF. The V and J genes are TRBV6-6 and TRBJ1-1; D is unresolved. The CDR3 totals 14 residues. Trimming took 2 bases from V and 4 from J, leaving 11 bases between them. Germline V gene lookup returns CDR1 MNHNY and CDR2 SVGAGI (reference sequence).

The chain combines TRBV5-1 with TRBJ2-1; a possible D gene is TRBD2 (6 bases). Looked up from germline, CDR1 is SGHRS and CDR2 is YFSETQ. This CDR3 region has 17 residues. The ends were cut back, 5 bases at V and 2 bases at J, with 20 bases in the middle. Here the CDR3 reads CASRGGGRTITYNEQFF. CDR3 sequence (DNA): TGCGCCAGCAGGGGGGGTGGCAGGACGATTACCTACAATGAGCAGTTCTTC. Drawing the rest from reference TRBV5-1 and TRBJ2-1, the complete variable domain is KAGVTQTPRYLIKTRGQQVTLSCSPISGHRSVSWYQQTPGQGLQFLFEYFSETQRNKGNFPGRFSGRQFSNSRSEMNVSTLELGDSALYLCASRGGGRTITYNEQFFGPGTRLTVL.